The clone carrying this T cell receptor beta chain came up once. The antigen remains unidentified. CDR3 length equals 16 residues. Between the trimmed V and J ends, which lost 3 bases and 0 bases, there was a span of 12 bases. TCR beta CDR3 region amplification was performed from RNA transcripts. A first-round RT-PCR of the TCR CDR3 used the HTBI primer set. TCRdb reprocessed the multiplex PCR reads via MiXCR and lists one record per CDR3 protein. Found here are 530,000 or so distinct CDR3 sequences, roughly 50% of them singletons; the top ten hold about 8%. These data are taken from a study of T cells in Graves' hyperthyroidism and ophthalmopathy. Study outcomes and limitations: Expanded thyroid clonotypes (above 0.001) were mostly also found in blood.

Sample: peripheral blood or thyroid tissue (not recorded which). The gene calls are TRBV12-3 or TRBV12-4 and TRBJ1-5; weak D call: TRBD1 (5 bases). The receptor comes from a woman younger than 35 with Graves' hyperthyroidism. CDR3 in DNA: TGTGCCAGCAGTTTGATTGCGCAGGGTAGCAATCAGCCCCAGCATTTT. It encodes CASSLIAQGSNQPQHF.